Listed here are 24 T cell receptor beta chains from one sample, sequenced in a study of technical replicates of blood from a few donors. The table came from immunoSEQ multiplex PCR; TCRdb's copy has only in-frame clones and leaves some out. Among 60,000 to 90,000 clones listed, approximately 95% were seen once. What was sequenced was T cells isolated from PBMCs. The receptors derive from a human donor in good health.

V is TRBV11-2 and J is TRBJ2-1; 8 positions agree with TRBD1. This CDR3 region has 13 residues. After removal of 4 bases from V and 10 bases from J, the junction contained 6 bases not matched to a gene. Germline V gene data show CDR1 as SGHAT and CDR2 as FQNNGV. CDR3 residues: CASSSLDRDEQFF. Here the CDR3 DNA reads TGTGCCAGCAGCTCCCTGGACAGGGACGAGCAGTTCTTC.

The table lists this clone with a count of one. The CDR3 nucleotides are TGTGCCAGCAGCGCATATTCCGGGACAGGGGATGGCTACACCTTC. Its protein product is CASSAYSGTGDGYTF. The chain carries TRBV6-5 and TRBJ1-2, with 10 nucleotides matching TRBD1. Trimming removed 6 bases from V and 6 bases from J; junction bases left unmatched: 10. Germline V gene sequence: CDR1 MNHEY, CDR2 SVGAGI. The CDR3 runs to 15 residues.

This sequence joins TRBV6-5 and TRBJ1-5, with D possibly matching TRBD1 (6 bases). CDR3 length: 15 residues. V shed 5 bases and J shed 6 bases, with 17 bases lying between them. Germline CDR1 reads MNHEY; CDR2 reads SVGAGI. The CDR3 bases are TGTGCCAGCAGTCGGAGCCCAGGGGCGGGTCAGCCCCAGCATTTT. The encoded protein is CASSRSPGAGQPQHF.

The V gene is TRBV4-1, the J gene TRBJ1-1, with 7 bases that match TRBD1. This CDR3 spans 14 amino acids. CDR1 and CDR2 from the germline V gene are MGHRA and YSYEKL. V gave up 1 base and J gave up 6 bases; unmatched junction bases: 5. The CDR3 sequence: CASSQVKGAAEAFF. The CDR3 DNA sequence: TGCGCCAGCAGCCAAGTTAAGGGGGCCGCTGAAGCTTTCTTT.

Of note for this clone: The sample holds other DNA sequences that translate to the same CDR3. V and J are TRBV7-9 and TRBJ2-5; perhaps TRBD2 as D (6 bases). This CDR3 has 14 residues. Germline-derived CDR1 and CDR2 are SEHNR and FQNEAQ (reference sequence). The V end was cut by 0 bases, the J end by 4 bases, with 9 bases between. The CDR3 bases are TGTGCCAGCAGCTTAGCGGGGGGTCGAGAGACCCAGTACTTC. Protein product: CASSLAGGRETQYF.

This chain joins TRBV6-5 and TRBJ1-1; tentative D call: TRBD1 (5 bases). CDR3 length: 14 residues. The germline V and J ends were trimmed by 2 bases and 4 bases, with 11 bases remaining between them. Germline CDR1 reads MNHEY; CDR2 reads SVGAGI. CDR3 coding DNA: TGTGCCAGCAGTTACCATCAGGGACTCACTGAAGCTTTCTTT. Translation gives CASSYHQGLTEAFF.

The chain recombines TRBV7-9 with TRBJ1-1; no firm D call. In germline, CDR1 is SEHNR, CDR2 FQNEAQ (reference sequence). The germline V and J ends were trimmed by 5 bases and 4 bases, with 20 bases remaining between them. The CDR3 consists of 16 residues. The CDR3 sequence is CASSPSAGRSATEAFF. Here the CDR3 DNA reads TGTGCCAGCAGCCCTTCGGCGGGGAGGAGCGCCACTGAAGCTTTCTTT.

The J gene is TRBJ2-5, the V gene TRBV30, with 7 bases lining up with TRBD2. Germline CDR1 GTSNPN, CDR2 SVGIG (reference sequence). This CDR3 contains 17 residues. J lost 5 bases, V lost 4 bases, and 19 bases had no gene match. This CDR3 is CAWTLGSRTGSGETQYF. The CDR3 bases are TGTGCCTGGACTTTGGGATCTCGAACGGGTAGCGGGGAGACCCAGTACTTC.

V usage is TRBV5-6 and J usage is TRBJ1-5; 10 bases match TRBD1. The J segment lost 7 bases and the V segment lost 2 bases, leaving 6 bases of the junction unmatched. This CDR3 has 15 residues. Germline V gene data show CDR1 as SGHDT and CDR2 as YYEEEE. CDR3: CASSLGQGDLQPQHF. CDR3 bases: TGTGCCAGCAGCTTAGGACAGGGGGATTTGCAGCCCCAGCATTTT.

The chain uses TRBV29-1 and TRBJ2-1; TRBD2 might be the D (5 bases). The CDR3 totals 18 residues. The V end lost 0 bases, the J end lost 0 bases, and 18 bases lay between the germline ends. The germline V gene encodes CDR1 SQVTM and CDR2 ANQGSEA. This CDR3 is CSVEDSPFVASSYNEQFF. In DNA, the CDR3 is TGCAGCGTTGAAGATTCCCCTTTCGTAGCGAGCTCCTACAATGAGCAGTTCTTC.

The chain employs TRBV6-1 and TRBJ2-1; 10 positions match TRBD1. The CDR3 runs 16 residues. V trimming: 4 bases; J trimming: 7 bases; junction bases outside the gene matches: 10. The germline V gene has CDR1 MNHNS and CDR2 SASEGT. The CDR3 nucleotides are TGTGCCAGCAGTGCACAGACAGGGGGCGTTAGAAATGAGCAGTTCTTC. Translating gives CASSAQTGGVRNEQFF.

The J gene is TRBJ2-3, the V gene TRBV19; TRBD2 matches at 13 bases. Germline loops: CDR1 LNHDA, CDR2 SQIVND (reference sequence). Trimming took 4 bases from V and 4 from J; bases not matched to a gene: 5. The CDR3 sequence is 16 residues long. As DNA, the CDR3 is TGTGCCAGTAGTAAGACTAGCGGGAGGACCGCAGATACGCAGTATTTT. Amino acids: CASSKTSGRTADTQYF.

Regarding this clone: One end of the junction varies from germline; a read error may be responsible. CDR3 sequence (DNA): TGTGCCGGCAGTTACAGAAGGGGAACTGAAGCTTTCTTT. It is translated as CAGSYRRGTEAFF. V and J are TRBV6-5 and TRBJ1-1; a possible D gene is TRBD1 (5 bases). This CDR3 spans 13 amino acids. Germline lookup yields CDR1 MNHEY and CDR2 SVGAGI.

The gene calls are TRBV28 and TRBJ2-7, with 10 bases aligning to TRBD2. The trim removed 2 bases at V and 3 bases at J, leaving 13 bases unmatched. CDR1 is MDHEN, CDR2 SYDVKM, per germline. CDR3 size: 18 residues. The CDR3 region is CASSLRRLAGLKIYEQYF. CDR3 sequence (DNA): TGTGCCAGCAGTTTAAGGAGACTAGCGGGCCTTAAGATCTACGAGCAGTACTTC. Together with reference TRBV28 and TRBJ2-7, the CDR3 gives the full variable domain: DVKVTQSSRYLVKRTGEKVFLECVQDMDHENMFWYRQDPGLGLRLIYFSYDVKMKEKGDIPEGYSVSREKKERFSLILESASTNQTSMYLCASSLRRLAGLKIYEQYFGPGTRLTVT.

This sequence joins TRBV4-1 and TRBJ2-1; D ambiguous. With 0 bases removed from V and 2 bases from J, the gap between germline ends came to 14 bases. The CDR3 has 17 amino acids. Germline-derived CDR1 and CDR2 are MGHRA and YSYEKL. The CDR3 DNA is TGCGCCAGCAGCCAAGATGTCCTCTCGAGCGCCTACAATGAGCAGTTCTTC. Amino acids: CASSQDVLSSAYNEQFF.

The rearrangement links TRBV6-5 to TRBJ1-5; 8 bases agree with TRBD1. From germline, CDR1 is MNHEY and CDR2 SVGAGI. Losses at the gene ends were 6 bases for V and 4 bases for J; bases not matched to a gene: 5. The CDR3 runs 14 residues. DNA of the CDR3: TGTGCCAGCAGGCAGGGGGCCCTTAATCAGCCCCAGCATTTT. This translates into CASRQGALNQPQHF.

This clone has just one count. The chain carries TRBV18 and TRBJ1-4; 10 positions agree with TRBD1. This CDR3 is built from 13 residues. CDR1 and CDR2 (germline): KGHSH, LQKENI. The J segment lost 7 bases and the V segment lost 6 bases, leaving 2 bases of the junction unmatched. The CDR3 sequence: CASSRTGGEKLFF. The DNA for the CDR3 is TGTGCCAGCTCGCGGACAGGGGGTGAAAAACTGTTTTTT.

The CDR3 sequence is CASSLGADTQYF. In DNA form, the CDR3 reads TGTGCCAGCAGCCTAGGGGCTGATACGCAGTATTTT. The chain joins TRBV11-2 to TRBJ2-3; tentative D call: TRBD1 (5 bases). Trimming shortened V by 5 bases and J by 6 bases, and 9 bases separated the two germline ends. This CDR3 has 12 residues. Germline V gives CDR1 SGHAT, CDR2 FQNNGV.

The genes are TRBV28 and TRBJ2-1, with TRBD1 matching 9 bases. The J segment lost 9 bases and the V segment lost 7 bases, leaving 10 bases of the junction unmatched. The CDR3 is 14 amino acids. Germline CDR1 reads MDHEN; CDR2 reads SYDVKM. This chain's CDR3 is CASTLGQGGSEQFF. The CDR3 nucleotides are TGTGCCAGCACCCTGGGACAGGGTGGGAGTGAGCAGTTCTTC.

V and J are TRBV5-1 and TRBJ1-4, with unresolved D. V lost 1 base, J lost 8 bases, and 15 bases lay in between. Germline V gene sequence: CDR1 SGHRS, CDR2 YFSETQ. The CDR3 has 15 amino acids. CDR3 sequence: CASSLLGGPREKLFF. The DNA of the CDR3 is TGCGCCAGCAGCTTGCTTGGAGGACCTAGGGAAAAACTGTTTTTT. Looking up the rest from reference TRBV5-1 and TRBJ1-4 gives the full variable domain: KAGVTQTPRYLIKTRGQQVTLSCSPISGHRSVSWYQQTPGQGLQFLFEYFSETQRNKGNFPGRFSGRQFSNSRSEMNVSTLELGDSALYLCASSLLGGPREKLFFGSGTQLSVL.

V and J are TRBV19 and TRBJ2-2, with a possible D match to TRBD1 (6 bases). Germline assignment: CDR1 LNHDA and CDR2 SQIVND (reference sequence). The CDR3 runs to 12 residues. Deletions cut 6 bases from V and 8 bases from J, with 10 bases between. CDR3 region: CASSYRVGELFF. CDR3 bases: TGTGCCAGTAGCTACAGGGTAGGGGAGCTGTTTTTT.

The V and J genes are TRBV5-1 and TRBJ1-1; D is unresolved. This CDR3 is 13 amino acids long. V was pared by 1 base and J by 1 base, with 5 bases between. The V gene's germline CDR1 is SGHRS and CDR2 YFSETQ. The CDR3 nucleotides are TGCGCCAGCAGCTTGAGCCAGAACACTGAAGCTTTCTTT. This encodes CASSLSQNTEAFF.

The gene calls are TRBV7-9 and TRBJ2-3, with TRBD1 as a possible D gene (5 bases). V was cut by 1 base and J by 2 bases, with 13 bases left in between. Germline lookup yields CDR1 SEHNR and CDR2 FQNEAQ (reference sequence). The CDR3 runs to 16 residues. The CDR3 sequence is CASSLDVQVNTDTQYF. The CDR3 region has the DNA TGTGCCAGCAGCTTAGATGTACAGGTGAACACAGATACGCAGTATTTT. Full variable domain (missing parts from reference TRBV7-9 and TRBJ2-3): DTGVSQNPRHKITKRGQNVTFRCDPISEHNRLYWYRQTLGQGPEFLTYFQNEAQLEKSRLLSDRFSAERPKGSFSTLEIQRTEQGDSAMYLCASSLDVQVNTDTQYFGPGTRLTVL.

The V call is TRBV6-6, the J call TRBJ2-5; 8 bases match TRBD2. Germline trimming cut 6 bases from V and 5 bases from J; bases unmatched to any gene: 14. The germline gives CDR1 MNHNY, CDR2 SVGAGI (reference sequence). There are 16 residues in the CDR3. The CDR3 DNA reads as TGTGCCAGCAGGCGGACTAGCCCTATGGGTACGGAGACCCAGTACTTC. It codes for CASRRTSPMGTETQYF.